The rows below give T cell receptor beta chains drawn from one sample of a study of blood T cell repertoires in COVID-19. This table comes from immunoSEQ multiplex PCR, and its TCRdb copy is limited to in-frame clones, with some not included. The sample lists roughly 300,000 clones, approximately 90% seen once, with approximately 4.1% in the top ten. Sequenced material: PBMCs or T cells enriched from blood (not recorded which). These receptors came from a man aged 25 to 45 who had recovered from COVID-19. CDR3s include the opening cysteine and the closing phenylalanine or tryptophan. D genes are given only for firm matches. Clone size, where shown, is once, few, many, or a class for clones that have expanded.

size	length	J	D	V	DNA	CDR3
.	13	TRBJ1-5	.	TRBV30	TGTGCCTGGACCGGCGGAATGGATCAGCCCCAGCATTTT	CAWTGGMDQPQHF
.	15	TRBJ2-1	TRBD2	TRBV5-1	TGCGCCAGCAGCTTGAGGGGACTAGAGAACAATGAGCAGTTCTTC	CASSLRGLENNEQFF
once	16	TRBJ2-3	TRBD2	TRBV11-3	TGTGCCAGCAGCCCGGGGGGGGGAGAGCCCACCGATACGCAGTATTTT	CASSPGGGEPTDTQYF
.	13	TRBJ2-7	.	TRBV6-5	TGTGCCAGCAGTTACGGAGGACCCACGAGAGAGTACTTC	CASSYGGPTREYF
once	15	TRBJ2-7	.	TRBV9	TGTGCCACCACACGCGGGGCAGGGCGCACCTACGAGCAGTACTTC	CATTRGAGRTYEQYF
.	15	TRBJ1-1	TRBD1	TRBV19	TGTGCCACCGCACCCGGGACAGGGCCGAGCACTGAAGCTTTCTTT	CATAPGTGPSTEAFF
.	16	TRBJ2-5	TRBD2	TRBV11-2	TGTGCCAGCAGCTTAGGGGAGGGAGGGCCACAAGAGACCCAGTACTTC	CASSLGEGGPQETQYF
.	13	TRBJ2-2	.	TRBV5-1	TGCGCCAGCAGCTTCGATAGAACCGGGGAGCTGTTTTTT	CASSFDRTGELFF
.	12	TRBJ2-1	TRBD2	TRBV11-3	TGTGCCAGCCTAGCGGGAGGGCATGAGCAGTTCTTC	CASLAGGHEQFF
.	13	TRBJ2-7	.	TRBV30	TGTGCCTGGAGACCAGGGTCGGCGTACGAGCAGTACTTC	CAWRPGSAYEQYF
.	14	TRBJ1-4	TRBD1	TRBV28	TGTGCCAGCTTACTGGACAGGGGGCGGGAAAAACTGTTTTTT	CASLLDRGREKLFF
.	12	TRBJ2-7	.	TRBV18	TGTGCCAGTGCAGGAGGCTACGTTGAGCAGTACTTC	CASAGGYVEQYF
.	14	TRBJ1-2	TRBD1	TRBV24-1	TGTGCCACCAGTGACCGCACGGACAGGGGGGGCTACACCTTC	CATSDRTDRGGYTF
.	15	TRBJ1-1	.	TRBV19	TGTGCCAGTAGTATAGATCAGGGCAGGGCGTCTGAAGCTTTCTTT	CASSIDQGRASEAFF
few	17	TRBJ2-2	.	TRBV4-1	TGCGCCAGCAGCCAAGTCCGTGCGAGGATGTCGAGCGGGGAGCTGTTTTTT	CASSQVRARMSSGELFF
.	14	TRBJ2-2	.	TRBV28	TGTGCCAGCAGTAGGGACTTCAGCACCGGGGAGCTGTTTTTT	CASSRDFSTGELFF
.	13	TRBJ1-1	TRBD1	TRBV5-1	TGCGCCAGCAGCGTAGATGGACAGGGACTAGCTTTCTTT	CASSVDGQGLAFF
once	14	TRBJ1-1	TRBD1	TRBV2	TGTGCCAGGTCCGGGACAGGGTATAAGACTGAAGCTTTCTTT	CARSGTGYKTEAFF
once	17	TRBJ1-5	TRBD1	TRBV7-2	TGTGCCAGCAGCCCAATCAGGGGGCTCAGGAACGATCAGCCCCAGCATTTT	CASSPIRGLRNDQPQHF
.	17	TRBJ2-2	.	TRBV27	TGTGCCAGCAGTCCGACTTCGCTAGCTCTGAACACCGGGGAGCTGTTTTTT	CASSPTSLALNTGELFF
.	15	TRBJ1-5	.	TRBV3-1/TRBV3-2	TGTGCCAGCAGCCAAACGAGAAATAGCAATCAGCCCCAGCATTTT	CASSQTRNSNQPQHF
.	18	TRBJ1-2	TRBD1	TRBV9	TGTGCCAGCAGCGTAGATCGTAGGACAGGGGGCAACTTCGATGGCTACACCTTC	CASSVDRRTGGNFDGYTF
.	15	TRBJ1-5	.	TRBV19	TGTGCCAGTAGTGCTGGACACTCCCCGGGTCAGCCCCAGCATTTT	CASSAGHSPGQPQHF
.	13	TRBJ2-7	TRBD2	TRBV6-5	TGTGCCAGCACCCGGACTAGCGGCTACGAGCAGTACTTC	CASTRTSGYEQYF
.	15	TRBJ2-7	.	TRBV6-1	TGTGCCAGCAGTGAAGGGACAATGGCCTCCTACGAGCAGTACTTC	CASSEGTMASYEQYF
.	14	TRBJ2-5	.	TRBV5-4	TGTGCCAGCAGCTTGGCCCCTACCGCCGAGACCCAGTACTTC	CASSLAPTAETQYF
.	19	TRBJ2-7	TRBD2	TRBV4-1	TGCGCCAGCAGCCAAGATAGGCCCCCACTAGCGGGCCTCCTCCACGAGCAGTACTTC	CASSQDRPPLAGLLHEQYF
.	16	TRBJ2-3	TRBD1	TRBV14	TGTGCCAGCAGCTCGACGACAGGGGTGAGAACAGATACGCAGTATTTT	CASSSTTGVRTDTQYF
.	18	TRBJ2-7	TRBD2	TRBV4-2	TGTGCCAGCAGCCAAGCGACTAGCGGGGCCCCCATTCAATCCTTACAGTACTTC	CASSQATSGAPIQSLQYF
.	15	TRBJ2-7	TRBD2	TRBV13	TGTGCCAGCAGCTTACGCGTAGCGGGAGTTCAAGAGCAGTACTTC	CASSLRVAGVQEQYF
few	16	TRBJ2-5	TRBD1	TRBV11-3	TGTGCCAGCAGCTTAGGAGGGACAGGCGGCCAAGAGACCCAGTACTTC	CASSLGGTGGQETQYF
.	15	TRBJ2-4	TRBD1	TRBV15	TGTGCCACCAGCAGGACAGGGGGAGGCAAAAACATTCAGTACTTC	CATSRTGGGKNIQYF
.	14	TRBJ1-2	TRBD1	TRBV18	TGTGCCAGCCACGGGACAGGGGGACACTATGGCTACACCTTC	CASHGTGGHYGYTF
once	16	TRBJ1-6	.	TRBV21-1	TGTGCCAGCAGCAAATTAGGACAGGGGGAAGAAGCACCCCTCCACTTT	CASSKLGQGEEAPLHF
.	14	TRBJ1-2	TRBD1	TRBV11-3	TGTGCCAGCAGCTTGGGGACAGACAACTATGGCTACACCTTC	CASSLGTDNYGYTF
.	15	TRBJ1-3	.	TRBV28	TGTGCCAGCAGTTTATTTAGGGGGACTGGAAACACCATATATTTT	CASSLFRGTGNTIYF
.	17	TRBJ1-5	.	TRBV2	TGTGCCAGCAGTGAAGTGCTCAGGGCCCGCCTAAATCAGCCCCAGCATTTT	CASSEVLRARLNQPQHF
.	12	TRBJ1-1	.	TRBV7-9	TGTGCCAGCAGCCGCGAGAACACTGAAGCTTTCTTT	CASSRENTEAFF
.	16	TRBJ1-1	.	TRBV6-2/TRBV6-3	TGTGCCAGCAGTTACTCGATAGGGAGCGCCGACACTGAAGCTTTCTTT	CASSYSIGSADTEAFF
.	14	TRBJ2-5	.	TRBV30	TGTGCCTGGGGGACTGGGCAGGGCCCAGAGACCCAGTACTTC	CAWGTGQGPETQYF
.	16	TRBJ2-3	.	TRBV5-6	TGTGCCAGCAGCTTCGGGGGTGGGGAGAACACAGATACGCAGTATTTT	CASSFGGGENTDTQYF